This T cell receptor beta chain comes out of a study of post-analysis software for immune sequencing data. Points on this clonotype: The antigen is undetermined. The germline gene is not matched at one end of the junction; a read error may be the cause.

Unique molecular identifiers were built into the TCR beta cDNA libraries. TCRdb redid the calling of the PCR reads with MiXCR, one entry per CDR3 protein. This table has more than 500,000 distinct CDR3 sequences, less than 40% appearing once. Whole-study findings and limits: Those with multiple sclerosis, the patient group, showed significantly lower normalized Chao1 diversity than controls. Patients used several TRBV segments, including TRBV5-6, TRBV5-1 and TRBV20-1, more often than controls.

Germline CDR1 is ENHRY and CDR2 is SYGVKD. The CDR3 totals 13 residues. The source material was blood. The TCR originated in a girl aged 2-17 years with multiple sclerosis. The V call is TRBV10-3, the J call TRBJ2-5, with 7 bases identical to TRBD1. The J call may be incorrect, as the DNA end agrees better with TRBJ2-1. CDR3: CAISGRQGETQFF. The CDR3 DNA reads TGTGCTATCAGTGGACGACAGGGAGAGACCCAGTTCTTC.